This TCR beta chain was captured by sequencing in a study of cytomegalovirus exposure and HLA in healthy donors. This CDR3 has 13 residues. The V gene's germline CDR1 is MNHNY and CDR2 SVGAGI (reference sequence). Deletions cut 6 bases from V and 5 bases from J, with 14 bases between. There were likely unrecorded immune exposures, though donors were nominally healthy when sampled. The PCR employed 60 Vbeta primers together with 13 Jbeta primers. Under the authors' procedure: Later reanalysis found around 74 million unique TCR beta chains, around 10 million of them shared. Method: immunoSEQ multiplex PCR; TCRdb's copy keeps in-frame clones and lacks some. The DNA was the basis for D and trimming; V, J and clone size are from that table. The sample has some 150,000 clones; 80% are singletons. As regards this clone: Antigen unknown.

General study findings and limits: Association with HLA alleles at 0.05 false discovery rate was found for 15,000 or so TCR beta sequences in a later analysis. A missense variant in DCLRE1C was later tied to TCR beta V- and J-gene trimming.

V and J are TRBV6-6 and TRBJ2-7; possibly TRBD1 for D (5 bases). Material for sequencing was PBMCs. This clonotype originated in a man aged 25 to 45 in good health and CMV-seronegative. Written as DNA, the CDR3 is TGTGCCAGCAGCCCCACAGGCAAGAACGAGCAGTACTTC. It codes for CASSPTGKNEQYF.